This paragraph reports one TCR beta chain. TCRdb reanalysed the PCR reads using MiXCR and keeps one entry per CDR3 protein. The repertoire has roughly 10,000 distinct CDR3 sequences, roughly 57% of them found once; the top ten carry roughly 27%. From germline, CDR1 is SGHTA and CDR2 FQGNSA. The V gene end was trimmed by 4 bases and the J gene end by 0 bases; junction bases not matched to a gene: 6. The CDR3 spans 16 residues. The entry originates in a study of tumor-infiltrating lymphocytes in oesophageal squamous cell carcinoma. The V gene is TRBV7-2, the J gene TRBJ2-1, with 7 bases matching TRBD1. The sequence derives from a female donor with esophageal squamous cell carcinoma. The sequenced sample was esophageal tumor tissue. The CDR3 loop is CASSSTRQGSYNEQFF. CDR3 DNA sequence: TGTGCCAGCAGCTCCACTCGACAGGGCTCCTACAATGAGCAGTTCTTC.